The 10 T cell receptor beta chains below all came from one sample that was sequenced in a study of Ad26.COV2.S vaccination and SARS-CoV-2 variants. This sample's treatment: approximately 18 received Ad26.COV2.S at low or high dose, single or two shots; roughly 5 received placebo; per-sample allocation not given. Day 63 after the first vaccine or placebo injection was the time point for sampling. Data came from immunoSEQ multiplex PCR; TCRdb stores just in-frame clones and leaves some out. The sample lists under 600,000 clones; 89% were seen once. The specimen comprised peripheral blood, sampled in a trial of Ad26.COV2.S vaccine versus placebo. The source of these receptors is a person between 18 and 65 years old who received the Ad26.COV2.S COVID-19 vaccine or a placebo.

The J gene is TRBJ2-5, the V gene TRBV10-2; possibly TRBD2 for D (6 bases). This CDR3 spans 15 amino acids. Trimming removed 7 bases from V and 2 bases from J, with 17 bases in between. Germline values: CDR1 WSHSY, CDR2 SAAADI. CDR3 coding DNA: TGCGCCAGCAACGACCCTCCCGGGAGTCAAGAGACCCAGTACTTC. It translates to CASNDPPGSQETQYF.

In DNA, the CDR3 is TGCACCAGCAGCCAAGACCGGGACATCTATGGCTACACCTTC. Translation: CTSSQDRDIYGYTF. This sequence joins TRBV1 and TRBJ1-2; the table calls TRBD1, which could not be checked here. TRBV1 is assigned pseudogene status. This CDR3 contains 14 residues.

The rearrangement uses TRBV11-2 and TRBJ2-5; 8 bases line up with TRBD1. Germline V CDR1 and CDR2: SGHAT, FQNNGV. The CDR3 runs to 14 residues. V was pared by 6 bases and J by 4 bases, with 7 bases of the junction left unmatched. The CDR3 sequence: CASSRPGTGETQYF. The CDR3 DNA reads as TGTGCCAGCAGTCGACCCGGGACAGGAGAGACCCAGTACTTC.

The chain has TRBV4-2 and TRBJ2-3; 13 nucleotides line up with TRBD2. The CDR3 loop spans 16 amino acids. CDR1 and CDR2 (germline): LGHNA, YNFKEQ. V gave up 3 bases and J gave up 3 bases; unmatched junction bases: 3. This CDR3 is CASSQTSGGLTDTQYF. CDR3 in DNA: TGTGCCAGCAGCCAGACTAGCGGGGGGTTGACAGATACGCAGTATTTT.

This chain connects TRBV7-2 to TRBJ1-5, with TRBD1 matching 9 bases. There are 14 residues in the CDR3. Germline V gene data show CDR1 as SGHTA and CDR2 as FQGNSA. After removal of 4 bases from V and 6 bases from J, the junction contained 4 bases not matched to a gene. The CDR3 loop reads CASSSGQGSQPQHF. For the CDR3, the DNA is TGTGCCAGCAGCTCGGGACAGGGTAGTCAGCCCCAGCATTTT.

V usage is TRBV11-1 and J usage is TRBJ2-4; tentative D call: TRBD1 (5 bases). Trimming removed 1 base at V and 6 bases at J, with 16 bases between. The V gene's germline CDR1 is SGHAT and CDR2 FQDESV (reference sequence). The CDR3 covers 16 residues. The CDR3 protein is CASSLGGAGSPNIQYF. In DNA form, the CDR3 reads TGTGCCAGCAGCTTAGGAGGTGCAGGGTCACCAAACATTCAGTACTTC.

This clone was observed once. The chain combines TRBV6-2 or TRBV6-3 with TRBJ1-6, with no clear D. The germline V and J ends were trimmed by 4 bases and 8 bases, with 6 bases remaining between them. Germline assignment: CDR1 MNHEY and CDR2 SVGEGT. The length of the CDR3 is 12 residues. CDR3 sequence (DNA): TGTGCCAGCAGTTCTTGGGATTCACCCCTCCACTTT. It yields the protein CASSSWDSPLHF.

The J gene is TRBJ2-6, the V gene TRBV5-5, with D perhaps TRBD1 or TRBD2 (5 bases each). The germline CDR1 and CDR2 sequences are SGHKS and YYEKEE (reference sequence). Deletions cut 4 bases from V and 7 bases from J, with 15 bases between. The CDR3 covers 15 residues. The CDR3 DNA sequence: TGTGCCAGCAGCCCTGGGGCGCCGGGAGCCAACGTCCTGACTTTC. This sequence encodes CASSPGAPGANVLTF.

The rearrangement uses TRBV6-6 and TRBJ1-5; D possibly corresponds to TRBD1 (5 bases). Germline CDR1 is MNHNY and CDR2 is SVGAGI (reference sequence). The CDR3 is made up of 16 amino acids. V shed 4 bases and J shed 4 bases, with 17 bases lying between them. The DNA of the CDR3 is TGTGCCAGCAGTTCGTCACAGAGTAGGACAAATCAGCCCCAGCATTTT. It codes for CASSSSQSRTNQPQHF.

The DNA of the CDR3 is TGCGCCAGCAGCTTACGGACAGGAGGCACCGGGGAGCTGTTTTTT. It encodes CASSLRTGGTGELFF. The chain couples TRBV5-1 to TRBJ2-2, with 7 positions matching TRBD1. This CDR3 is built from 15 residues. After removal of 2 bases from V and 4 bases from J, the junction contained 5 bases not matched to a gene. The germline gives CDR1 SGHRS, CDR2 YFSETQ.